The clone carrying this T cell receptor beta chain has at least ten counts. Its antigen is not identified. A TCRbeta library incorporating unique molecular identifiers was prepared. From the PCR reads, TCRdb called clonotypes with MiXCR, one entry per CDR3 protein. Of 670,000 or so distinct CDR3 sequences listed, approximately 14% are singletons. The entry originates in a study of T-cell reconstitution after alpha-beta-depleted transplantation in children. Study-wide findings and caveats: It was reported that alpha-beta T cells came from several hundred expanded graft clones (about two months after transplant). Some patients' high day-60 TCRbeta diversity was traced to surviving recipient T cells and thymic progenitors.

The J segment lost 1 base and the V segment lost 5 bases, leaving 5 bases of the junction unmatched. CDR1 KGHSH and CDR2 LQKENI come from the germline V gene. The CDR3 runs to 16 residues. This receptor was taken from a girl aged 2 to 10 with congenital amegakaryocytic thrombocytopenia, due to receive a stem cell transplant. The chain combines TRBV18 with TRBJ2-2; the match to TRBD1 covers 9 bases. Sequences were derived from PBMCs, sampled before TCRalphabeta/CD19-depleted stem cell transplant. In DNA, the CDR3 is TGTGCCAGCTCAGCGGGACAGGGACAGAACACCGGGGAGCTGTTTTTT. Protein: CASSAGQGQNTGELFF.